The 32 T cell receptor beta chains below come from one sample, sequenced in a study of radiotherapy plus CTLA-4 blockade in lung cancer. The table came from immunoSEQ multiplex PCR; TCRdb's copy has only in-frame clones and leaves some out. Here the sample spans over 50,000 clones, around 80% being singletons. The material was peripheral blood, obtained from a patient treated with radiotherapy plus ipilimumab. These receptors were collected from a human donor with non-small cell lung cancer who had a partial response to radiotherapy plus ipilimumab.

The chain uses TRBV5-1 and TRBJ2-2; 8 nucleotides agree with TRBD1. Trimming removed 3 bases from V and 5 bases from J; junction bases left unmatched: 9. The germline V gene encodes CDR1 SGHRS and CDR2 YFSETQ. The CDR3 has 16 amino acids. This CDR3 reads CASSSRLDRGTGELFF. The CDR3 nucleotides are TGCGCCAGCAGCTCCCGCCTCGACAGGGGTACCGGGGAGCTGTTTTTT.

This clone was observed a handful of times. Germline is not matched at one junction end, which may reflect a read error. This chain joins TRBV6-5 and TRBJ1-5; 7 bases are a match to TRBD1. The CDR3 contains 15 residues. CDR1 MNHEY and CDR2 SVGAGI come from the germline V gene. The chain's CDR3 is CASSYWDSSDQPQHF. CDR3 DNA sequence: TGTGCCAGCAGCTACTGGGACAGCTCGGATCAGCCCCAGCATTTT.

This clone was recorded only once. The rearrangement joins TRBV21-1 to TRBJ1-6. TRBV21-1 is recorded as a pseudogene. The CDR3 runs to 14 residues. This CDR3 reads CAVAKDGADSPLHF. The CDR3 nucleotides read TGTGCCGTCGCCAAGGACGGAGCGGATTCACCCCTCCACTTT.

The chain recombines TRBV7-3 with TRBJ2-7; TRBD1 might be the D (5 bases). Germline CDR1 and CDR2: SGHTA and FQGTGA. The V end lost 1 base, the J end lost 1 base, and 8 bases lay between the germline ends. This CDR3 region has 14 residues. CDR3 DNA: TGTGCCAGCAGCTTAAGGGCAGGGTCCTACGAGCAGTACTTC. The encoded protein is CASSLRAGSYEQYF.

The V gene is TRBV4-1, the J gene TRBJ2-1; 9 bases agree with TRBD1. Trimming took 3 bases from V and 4 from J; bases not matched to a gene: 4. The CDR3 is made up of 15 amino acids. Germline CDR1 and CDR2: MGHRA and YSYEKL. In DNA, the CDR3 is TGCGCCAGCAGCCACGCGGACAGGGGATACAATGAGCAGTTCTTC. It codes for CASSHADRGYNEQFF.

The V gene is TRBV9, the J gene TRBJ2-1; perhaps TRBD1 as D (6 bases). The CDR3 has 11 amino acids. V gave up 4 bases and J gave up 10 bases, with 9 bases separating them. Per germline, CDR1 SGDLS and CDR2 YYNGEE. Here the CDR3 DNA reads TGTGCCAGCAGCCCTGGGACAGAGCAGTTCTTC. It specifies CASSPGTEQFF.

The chain joins TRBV30 to TRBJ1-1; maybe TRBD1 (5 bases). Germline V gene lookup returns CDR1 GTSNPN and CDR2 SVGIG (reference sequence). CDR3 length: 13 amino acids. Trimming shortened V by 7 bases and J by 0 bases, and 12 bases separated the two germline ends. CDR3 in amino acids: CASPAGLNTEAFF. The CDR3, as DNA: TGTGCCTCCCCGGCAGGGTTGAACACTGAAGCTTTCTTT.

The rearrangement joins TRBV9 to TRBJ2-5; tentatively, D is TRBD2 (5 bases). The CDR3 has 16 amino acids. The V end lost 0 bases, the J end lost 1 base, and 13 bases lay between the germline ends. The germline V gene has CDR1 SGDLS and CDR2 YYNGEE. CDR3 DNA: TGTGCCAGCAGCGTAGGAGTTGGAGGTTTCCAAGAGACCCAGTACTTC. Protein product: CASSVGVGGFQETQYF.

This chain joins TRBV5-1 and TRBJ1-2, with 8 nucleotides matching TRBD1. Germline CDR1 and CDR2: SGHRS and YFSETQ. J was trimmed by 6 bases and V by 5 bases; bases with no gene match: 6. This CDR3 contains 13 residues. The CDR3 DNA reads TGCGCCAGCAGGCGAGACAGGGGCCATGGCTACACCTTC. Translating gives CASRRDRGHGYTF.

This clone was observed once. The V call is TRBV19, the J call TRBJ2-1; D gene ambiguous. The CDR3 has 14 residues. CDR1 is LNHDA, CDR2 SQIVND, per germline (reference sequence). V dropped 5 bases and J dropped 8 bases, with 16 bases sitting between them. The CDR3, as DNA: TGTGCCAGTAGTCTCAAACCCCTCTCGGATGAGCAGTTCTTC. It yields the protein CASSLKPLSDEQFF.

This sequence joins TRBV9 and TRBJ2-5; 11 bases fit TRBD2. Per the germline V gene, CDR1 is SGDLS and CDR2 is YYNGEE. The trim removed 3 bases at V and 1 base at J, leaving 5 bases unmatched. This CDR3 has 16 amino acids. The CDR3 sequence is CASSGSSGGSQETQYF. The CDR3 nucleotides are TGTGCCAGCAGCGGATCTAGCGGGGGGTCCCAAGAGACCCAGTACTTC.

This clone was seen only a few times. The DNA of the CDR3 is TGTGCCAGCAGTGACCGTCCACAGACGCAGTATTTT. This translates into CASSDRPQTQYF. The rearrangement links TRBV2 to TRBJ2-3; D remains ambiguous. CDR3 size: 12 residues. Germline-derived CDR1 and CDR2 are SNHLY and FYNNEI. Trimming stripped 3 bases from V and 9 bases from J, with 10 bases between.

A few counts support this clone. V usage is TRBV11-2 and J usage is TRBJ2-1; TRBD2 matches at 11 bases. The CDR3 runs to 16 residues. CDR1 and CDR2 (germline): SGHAT, FQNNGV. V trimming: 5 bases; J trimming: 3 bases; junction bases outside the gene matches: 6. The CDR3, as DNA: TGTGCCAGCAGCCCAACTAGCGGGGGCCTCTACAATGAGCAGTTCTTC. Protein: CASSPTSGGLYNEQFF.

The genes are TRBV19 and TRBJ1-6; TRBD1 is a possible D gene (5 bases). Germline assignment: CDR1 LNHDA and CDR2 SQIVND (reference sequence). Trimming removed 5 bases at V and 7 bases at J, with 18 bases between. CDR3 length: 16 amino acids. The chain's CDR3 is CASSPPQGFRNSPLHF. Written as DNA, the CDR3 is TGTGCCAGTAGTCCCCCCCAGGGCTTCAGGAATTCACCCCTCCACTTT.

This chain uses TRBV5-4 with TRBJ2-5, with 11 bases that match TRBD2. CDR1 is SGHNT, CDR2 YYREEE, per germline (reference sequence). CDR3 length: 16 residues. The J segment lost 4 bases and the V segment lost 4 bases, leaving 9 bases of the junction unmatched. CDR3 protein: CASSSTLAGGPETQYF. As DNA, the CDR3 is TGTGCCAGCAGCAGTACTTTAGCGGGGGGGCCAGAGACCCAGTACTTC.

CDR3 bases: TGCGCCAGCAGCCAAGGGGGGGCTGAAGCTTTCTTT. As protein: CASSQGGAEAFF. The chain links TRBV4-1 to TRBJ1-1; TRBD1 is a possible D gene (5 bases). Looked up from germline, CDR1 is MGHRA and CDR2 is YSYEKL. The CDR3 covers 12 residues. V was pared by 1 base and J by 6 bases, with 6 bases between.

The sample holds one count of this clone. The chain is built from TRBV5-1 and TRBJ2-6; tentatively, D is TRBD1 (6 bases). The CDR3 runs to 15 residues. The germline V gene has CDR1 SGHRS and CDR2 YFSETQ. V was trimmed by 1 base and J by 4 bases, leaving 9 bases between them. The CDR3 region is CASSLTGKGANVLTF. The DNA of the CDR3 is TGCGCCAGCAGCTTGACAGGGAAGGGGGCCAACGTCCTGACTTTC. The variable domain in full, with the rest retrieved from reference TRBV5-1 and TRBJ2-6, is KAGVTQTPRYLIKTRGQQVTLSCSPISGHRSVSWYQQTPGQGLQFLFEYFSETQRNKGNFPGRFSGRQFSNSRSEMNVSTLELGDSALYLCASSLTGKGANVLTFGAGSRLTVL.

This clone was counted a few times. V is TRBV28 and J is TRBJ2-5, with 7 bases that match TRBD1. Unmatched junction bases numbered 6, after V lost 6 bases and J lost 5 bases. The CDR3 is made up of 13 amino acids. Germline CDR1 and CDR2: MDHEN and SYDVKM. The DNA for the CDR3 is TGTGCCAGCAGCCGACAGGGCGGGGAGACCCAGTACTTC. Its protein is CASSRQGGETQYF.

This clone is medium-sized in the sample. The chain joins TRBV9 to TRBJ1-4; 11 nucleotides align to TRBD1. This CDR3 is 16 amino acids long. Germline values: CDR1 SGDLS, CDR2 YYNGEE. Losses at the gene ends were 3 bases for V and 7 bases for J; bases not matched to a gene: 8. In nucleotides, the CDR3 is TGTGCCAGCAGCGCCACCTCCGGGACAGGGGGTGAAAAACTGTTTTTT. It is translated as CASSATSGTGGEKLFF. Variable domain in full (rest from reference TRBV9 and TRBJ1-4): DSGVTQTPKHLITATGQRVTLRCSPRSGDLSVYWYQQSLDQGLQFLIQYYNGEERAKGNILERFSAQQFPDLHSELNLSSLELGDSALYFCASSATSGTGGEKLFFGSGTQLSVL.

This clone was detected only once. The CDR3 region has the DNA TGTGCCAGCAGTGGTGTCAGGGGCACAGATACGCAGTATTTT. As protein: CASSGVRGTDTQYF. The genes are TRBV9 and TRBJ2-3; D might be TRBD1 (5 bases). Germline lookup yields CDR1 SGDLS and CDR2 YYNGEE. The CDR3 runs to 14 residues. V shed 5 bases and J shed 1 base, with 11 bases lying between them.

V gene TRBV7-8 combines with J gene TRBJ2-3, with 10 nucleotides matching TRBD1. The V and J ends lost 4 bases and 9 bases, in that order; junction bases with no gene match: 4. CDR1 SGHVS and CDR2 FQNEAQ come from the germline V gene. The CDR3 consists of 13 residues. As DNA, the CDR3 is TGTGCCAGCAGCTCCCGGGACAGGGGAACGCAGTATTTT. Protein: CASSSRDRGTQYF. Based on the CDR3 plus reference TRBV7-8 and TRBJ2-3, the full variable domain is GAGVSQSPRYKVAKRGQDVALRCDPISGHVSLFWYQQALGQGPEFLTYFQNEAQLDKSGLPSDRFFAERPEGSVSTLKIQRTQQEDSAVYLCASSSRDRGTQYFGPGTRLTVL.

With regard to this clone: Other DNA sequences in the same sample also yield this CDR3. As DNA, the CDR3 is TGCGCCAGCAGCCAAGATCGGACAGGCGGCTCTGGAAACACCATATATTTT. Amino acid sequence: CASSQDRTGGSGNTIYF. The chain employs TRBV4-3 and TRBJ1-3; TRBD1 agrees at 7 bases. The CDR3 extends over 17 amino acids. V trimming: 0 bases; J trimming: 0 bases; junction bases outside the gene matches: 5. Germline CDR1 is LGHNA and CDR2 is YSLEER.

The chain couples TRBV19 to TRBJ2-1; no clear D gene. The V and J ends lost 0 bases and 4 bases respectively, with 7 bases between them. Germline-derived CDR1 and CDR2 are LNHDA and SQIVND (reference sequence). The CDR3 sequence is 14 residues long. CDR3 DNA: TGTGCCAGTAGTATAGATTCGGGTTACAATGAGCAGTTCTTC. Amino acid sequence: CASSIDSGYNEQFF. Supplemented by reference TRBV19 and TRBJ2-1, the full variable domain reads DGGITQSPKYLFRKEGQNVTLSCEQNLNHDAMYWYRQDPGQGLRLIYYSQIVNDFQKGDIAEGYSVSREKKESFPLTVTSAQKNPTAFYLCASSIDSGYNEQFFGPGTRLTVL.

This clone was seen once. The chain links TRBV5-1 to TRBJ2-7; weak D call: TRBD1 (5 bases). This CDR3 region has 13 residues. Germline V gives CDR1 SGHRS, CDR2 YFSETQ. Trimming shortened V by 0 bases and J by 4 bases, and 8 bases separated the two germline ends. The CDR3 here is CASSLGQRYEQYF. The CDR3 coding sequence is TGCGCCAGCAGCTTGGGACAGCGATACGAGCAGTACTTC. The complete variable domain, with remaining parts taken from reference TRBV5-1 and TRBJ2-7, reads KAGVTQTPRYLIKTRGQQVTLSCSPISGHRSVSWYQQTPGQGLQFLFEYFSETQRNKGNFPGRFSGRQFSNSRSEMNVSTLELGDSALYLCASSLGQRYEQYFGPGTRLTVT.

This chain joins TRBV6-5 and TRBJ2-5; the D gene is possibly TRBD2 (6 bases). Trimming took off 3 bases at V and 5 bases at J, with 16 bases between the two ends. CDR3 length: 15 residues. Germline V lookup: CDR1 MNHEY, CDR2 SVGAGI. The DNA for the CDR3 is TGTGCCAGCAGTTATTCCGGGGGTTTGGGGGAGACCCAGTACTTC. Its protein is CASSYSGGLGETQYF.

This CDR3 is CASSGGDAATNEKLFF. The CDR3 nucleotides are TGCGCCAGCAGCGGGGGGGACGCAGCAACTAATGAAAAACTGTTTTTT. The chain couples TRBV5-1 to TRBJ1-4; D might be TRBD1 (5 bases). CDR3 length: 16 amino acids. Per the germline V gene, CDR1 is SGHRS and CDR2 is YFSETQ. Trimming cost V 4 bases and J 0 bases, with 13 bases left between them. Based on the CDR3 plus reference TRBV5-1 and TRBJ1-4, the full variable domain is KAGVTQTPRYLIKTRGQQVTLSCSPISGHRSVSWYQQTPGQGLQFLFEYFSETQRNKGNFPGRFSGRQFSNSRSEMNVSTLELGDSALYLCASSGGDAATNEKLFFGSGTQLSVL.

V usage is TRBV7-2 and J usage is TRBJ2-1, with D perhaps matching TRBD1 (6 bases). This CDR3 is 14 amino acids long. V was trimmed by 5 bases and J by 8 bases, leaving 16 bases between them. Germline CDR1 reads SGHTA; CDR2 reads FQGNSA. CDR3 amino acids: CASSPHREKYEQFF. As DNA, the CDR3 is TGTGCCAGCAGCCCTCACAGGGAAAAATATGAGCAGTTCTTC.

The gene calls are TRBV28 and TRBJ1-5; D gene unclear. This CDR3 spans 12 amino acids. The germline V and J ends were trimmed by 5 bases and 4 bases, with 6 bases remaining between them. The germline V gene encodes CDR1 MDHEN and CDR2 SYDVKM. CDR3 in DNA: TGTGCCAGCAGTGAGCTTAATCAGCCCCAGCATTTT. Amino acids: CASSELNQPQHF.

The chain recombines TRBV20-1 with TRBJ1-1; no firm D call. V was shortened by 5 bases and J by 2 bases, with 6 bases between the two germline ends. The CDR3 consists of 11 residues. Germline V gene sequence: CDR1 DFQATT, CDR2 SNEGSKA (reference sequence). The CDR3 bases are TGCAGTGCTCGCGTAAACACTGAAGCTTTCTTT. Encoded protein: CSARVNTEAFF.

In its sample, this clone was seen a few times. The rearrangement links TRBV29-1 to TRBJ2-1, with 9 bases aligning to TRBD1. The CDR3 has 14 amino acids. The V segment lost 2 bases and the J segment 6 bases; nucleotides outside the gene matches: 5. Germline loops: CDR1 SQVTM, CDR2 ANQGSEA. This CDR3 is CSVEPRDRVNEQFF. CDR3 nucleotides: TGCAGCGTTGAACCCCGGGACAGGGTCAATGAGCAGTTCTTC.

The V and J genes are TRBV11-2 and TRBJ2-3; 9 bases map to TRBD1. Trimming took 3 bases from V and 5 from J; bases not matched to a gene: 6. Per the germline V gene, CDR1 is SGHAT and CDR2 is FQNNGV. CDR3 size: 15 residues. In DNA form, the CDR3 reads TGTGCCAGCAGCTTTGGGACAGGGTCAGGAGATACGCAGTATTTT. Amino acids: CASSFGTGSGDTQYF.

The rearrangement links TRBV6-1 to TRBJ1-5; possible D gene TRBD1, 6 bases. The germline gives CDR1 MNHNS, CDR2 SASEGT. The CDR3 totals 11 residues. Trimming left V 3 bases short and J 15 bases short, with 12 bases between. The CDR3 loop reads CASSDGGPRHF. CDR3 coding DNA: TGTGCCAGCAGTGATGGGGGCCCACGGCATTTT.